This TCR beta chain was sequenced for a study of T-cell reconstitution after alpha-beta-depleted transplantation in children. Regarding the study as a whole: T-cell numbers and diversity, one year after transplant, stemmed largely from T cells that were newly produced. From surviving recipient T cells and thymic progenitors came the high day-60 TCRbeta diversity observed in some patients. Where alpha-beta T cells came from about two months after transplant was reportedly several hundred expanded graft clones.

To note about this clonotype: Its antigen is undetermined.

As it was prepared, the TCRbeta library received unique molecular identifiers. MiXCR, run by TCRdb on the PCR reads, gives a single entry per CDR3 protein. The sample has 180,000 or so distinct CDR3 sequences, 5% to 6.5% seen once. Material: PBMCs, obtained before TCRalphabeta/CD19-depleted stem cell transplant. The receptor's source is a girl under three years old with combined immunodeficiency, due to receive a stem cell transplant.

The CDR3 is CATSKTDRELFF. The CDR3 DNA reads TGTGCCACCAGCAAGACAGACCGGGAGCTGTTTTTT. The rearrangement links TRBV15 to TRBJ2-2; a possible D gene is TRBD1 (5 bases). In germline, CDR1 is LNHNV, CDR2 YYDKDF (reference sequence). With 4 bases removed from V and 9 bases from J, the gap between germline ends came to 9 bases. This CDR3 is built from 12 residues.